Listed below are T cell receptor beta chains from one sample, sequenced in a study of T-cell memory formation after mild COVID-19. A single record per CDR3 protein comes from TCRdb applying MiXCR to the 5' RACE reads. The sample comprises roughly 480,000 distinct CDR3 sequences, roughly 25% of which are singletons, and about 12% rests with the top ten. The sequencing sample was made of PBMCs or a T cell subset sorted from them (not recorded which). The receptors stem from an adult woman who had mild COVID-19 (a few samples of this study predate the infection). Cell type and time point are not known. CDR3s include the opening cysteine and the closing phenylalanine or tryptophan. A D gene is named only where the DNA matches it firmly. Where a row states a size, it is once, few, many or the class of an expanded clone; other rows omit it.

d_gene: NA; abundance: NA; v_gene: TRBV6-5; j_gene: TRBJ2-2; CDR3aa: CATRQVYTGELFF; CDR3nt: TGTGCCACCCGACAGGTTTACACCGGGGAGCTGTTTTTT
d_gene: NA; abundance: few; v_gene: TRBV20-1; j_gene: TRBJ1-2; CDR3aa: CSARAGVHYGYTF; CDR3nt: TGCAGTGCTAGAGCGGGCGTTCACTATGGCTACACCTTC
d_gene: NA; abundance: NA; v_gene: TRBV11-2; j_gene: TRBJ2-7; CDR3aa: CASSSGRGQYEQYF; CDR3nt: TGTGCCAGCAGCAGCGGAAGGGGTCAATACGAGCAGTACTTC
d_gene: TRBD1; abundance: NA; v_gene: TRBV7-6; j_gene: TRBJ1-5; CDR3aa: CASSLYGGTGSNQPQHF; CDR3nt: TGTGCCAGCAGCCTATATGGGGGGACAGGGAGCAATCAGCCCCAGCATTTT
d_gene: TRBD1; abundance: NA; v_gene: TRBV27; j_gene: TRBJ2-7; CDR3aa: CASSPAWTGDIYEQYF; CDR3nt: TGTGCCAGCAGCCCCGCATGGACAGGGGATATTTACGAGCAGTACTTC
d_gene: NA; abundance: NA; v_gene: TRBV27; j_gene: TRBJ1-1; CDR3aa: CASSPKGRGTEAFF; CDR3nt: TGTGCCAGCAGTCCTAAGGGGAGGGGGACTGAAGCTTTCTTT
d_gene: NA; abundance: NA; v_gene: TRBV20-1; j_gene: TRBJ2-2; CDR3aa: CSARDRLNTGELFF; CDR3nt: TGCAGTGCTAGAGACAGACTGAACACCGGGGAGCTGTTTTTT
d_gene: NA; abundance: few; v_gene: TRBV6-4; j_gene: TRBJ2-1; CDR3aa: CASSDRRGSGEQFF; CDR3nt: TGTGCCAGCAGTGACCGTCGGGGGTCGGGTGAGCAGTTCTTC
d_gene: TRBD2; abundance: NA; v_gene: TRBV6-4; j_gene: TRBJ2-3; CDR3aa: CASSVGGEAADTQYF; CDR3nt: TGTGCCAGCAGTGTCGGGGGGGAGGCGGCAGATACGCAGTATTTT
d_gene: NA; abundance: NA; v_gene: TRBV30; j_gene: TRBJ2-3; CDR3aa: CAWSTGQGGTDTQYF; CDR3nt: TGTGCCTGGAGCACAGGCCAGGGGGGGACAGATACGCAGTATTTT
d_gene: NA; abundance: NA; v_gene: TRBV5-1; j_gene: TRBJ2-1; CDR3aa: CASKNGTPFGEQFF; CDR3nt: TGCGCCAGCAAAAACGGGACTCCTTTCGGTGAGCAGTTCTTC
d_gene: NA; abundance: few; v_gene: TRBV25-1; j_gene: TRBJ2-5; CDR3aa: CASSGNGGTQYF; CDR3nt: TGTGCCAGCAGTGGGAACGGAGGGACCCAGTACTTC
d_gene: NA; abundance: NA; v_gene: TRBV5-1; j_gene: TRBJ2-2; CDR3aa: CAVSQGSNTGELFF; CDR3nt: TGCGCCGTCTCCCAGGGATCGAACACCGGGGAGCTGTTTTTT
d_gene: TRBD2; abundance: NA; v_gene: TRBV18; j_gene: TRBJ2-7; CDR3aa: CASSPRSTSGSPSYEQYF; CDR3nt: TGTGCCAGCTCACCCCGCAGCACGAGCGGGAGCCCATCCTACGAGCAGTACTTC
d_gene: TRBD1; abundance: NA; v_gene: TRBV7-6; j_gene: TRBJ1-3; CDR3aa: CASSPPGQGISGNTIYF; CDR3nt: TGTGCCAGCAGCCCCCCGGGACAGGGCATCTCTGGAAACACCATATATTTT
d_gene: NA; abundance: NA; v_gene: TRBV20-1; j_gene: TRBJ1-5; CDR3aa: CSALQGGNQPQHF; CDR3nt: TGCAGTGCTTTACAGGGTGGCAATCAGCCCCAGCATTTT
d_gene: TRBD2; abundance: many; v_gene: TRBV6-4; j_gene: TRBJ2-2; CDR3aa: CASKERESDTGELFF; CDR3nt: TGTGCCAGTAAAGAGCGGGAGAGTGACACCGGGGAGCTGTTTTTT
d_gene: NA; abundance: NA; v_gene: TRBV12-3/TRBV12-4; j_gene: TRBJ2-2; CDR3aa: CASSFGQGTGELFF; CDR3nt: TGTGCCAGCAGTTTTGGGCAGGGCACCGGGGAGCTGTTTTTT
d_gene: TRBD2; abundance: NA; v_gene: TRBV7-8; j_gene: TRBJ2-7; CDR3aa: CASRHSGNSYEQYF; CDR3nt: TGTGCCAGCAGGCATAGCGGGAACTCCTACGAGCAGTACTTC
d_gene: NA; abundance: NA; v_gene: TRBV14; j_gene: TRBJ2-1; CDR3aa: CASSQGRRRYNNEQFF; CDR3nt: TGTGCCAGCAGCCAAGGACGAAGGAGATACAACAATGAGCAGTTCTTC
d_gene: TRBD1; abundance: few; v_gene: TRBV10-3; j_gene: TRBJ2-7; CDR3aa: CAITRQGASEQYF; CDR3nt: TGTGCCATCACGAGACAGGGGGCCTCTGAGCAGTACTTC
d_gene: NA; abundance: NA; v_gene: TRBV10-3; j_gene: TRBJ1-1; CDR3aa: CAISESIGSRSTEAFF; CDR3nt: TGTGCCATCAGTGAGTCGATAGGGTCTAGGAGCACTGAAGCTTTCTTT
d_gene: TRBD1; abundance: NA; v_gene: TRBV15; j_gene: TRBJ1-3; CDR3aa: CATSEDRGSSGNTIYF; CDR3nt: TGTGCCACCAGCGAGGACAGGGGATCCTCTGGAAACACCATATATTTT
d_gene: NA; abundance: many; v_gene: TRBV7-9; j_gene: TRBJ2-2; CDR3aa: CASSPRDRSNTGELFF; CDR3nt: TGTGCCAGCAGCCCCCGGGACCGGTCGAACACCGGGGAGCTGTTTTTT
d_gene: NA; abundance: once; v_gene: TRBV5-6; j_gene: TRBJ1-1; CDR3aa: CASSLDAVLNTEAFF; CDR3nt: TGTGCCAGCAGCTTGGATGCGGTCCTGAACACTGAAGCTTTCTTT
d_gene: NA; abundance: few; v_gene: TRBV29-1; j_gene: TRBJ1-1; CDR3aa: CSVSVGGAGTEAFF; CDR3nt: TGCAGCGTTTCTGTGGGGGGGGCTGGCACTGAAGCTTTCTTT
d_gene: TRBD2; abundance: NA; v_gene: TRBV20-1; j_gene: TRBJ2-1; CDR3aa: CSAKVTPGLAGKIANEQFF; CDR3nt: TGCAGTGCCAAAGTTACACCGGGACTAGCGGGAAAGATTGCCAATGAGCAGTTCTTC
d_gene: NA; abundance: NA; v_gene: TRBV29-1; j_gene: TRBJ2-7; CDR3aa: CSVGGVDEQYF; CDR3nt: TGCAGCGTTGGGGGCGTCGACGAGCAGTACTTC
d_gene: NA; abundance: NA; v_gene: TRBV12-3/TRBV12-4; j_gene: TRBJ2-7; CDR3aa: CASSTYREDWYEQYF; CDR3nt: TGTGCCAGCAGTACCTACAGGGAAGACTGGTACGAGCAGTACTTC
d_gene: NA; abundance: few; v_gene: TRBV5-4; j_gene: TRBJ2-5; CDR3aa: CASSFGGSGQETQYF; CDR3nt: TGTGCCAGCAGCTTTGGTGGGAGTGGGCAAGAGACCCAGTACTTC
d_gene: NA; abundance: few; v_gene: TRBV5-1; j_gene: TRBJ2-5; CDR3aa: CASSLAARQETQYF; CDR3nt: TGCGCCAGCAGCTTGGCAGCCAGACAAGAGACCCAGTACTTC
d_gene: TRBD1; abundance: few; v_gene: TRBV27; j_gene: TRBJ1-2; CDR3aa: CASSSWTGGAVGYTF; CDR3nt: TGTGCCAGCAGTTCGTGGACAGGGGGCGCCGTGGGCTACACCTTC
d_gene: NA; abundance: NA; v_gene: TRBV6-1; j_gene: TRBJ2-7; CDR3aa: CASSEAGPGWYEQYF; CDR3nt: TGTGCCAGCAGTGAAGCGGGTCCAGGGTGGTACGAGCAGTACTTC
d_gene: NA; abundance: NA; v_gene: TRBV19; j_gene: TRBJ1-5; CDR3aa: CASCNGGTQPQHF; CDR3nt: TGTGCCAGCTGTAACGGGGGGACTCAGCCCCAGCATTTT
d_gene: NA; abundance: many; v_gene: TRBV4-1; j_gene: TRBJ2-3; CDR3aa: CASSRVVGDTQYF; CDR3nt: TGCGCCAGCAGCCGAGTGGTGGGAGATACGCAGTATTTT
d_gene: TRBD2; abundance: NA; v_gene: TRBV24-1; j_gene: TRBJ2-5; CDR3aa: CATSDKHPGLAGSGTQYF; CDR3nt: TGTGCCACCAGTGACAAACACCCGGGACTAGCGGGGTCCGGGACCCAGTACTTC
d_gene: NA; abundance: NA; v_gene: TRBV29-1; j_gene: TRBJ2-7; CDR3aa: CSVRSGQSYEQYF; CDR3nt: TGCAGCGTCCGATCTGGACAGTCCTACGAGCAGTACTTC
d_gene: NA; abundance: few; v_gene: TRBV21-1; j_gene: TRBJ1-5; CDR3aa: CASSKDEGVRIQLNQPQHF; CDR3nt: TGTGCCAGCAGCAAAGATGAAGGGGTAAGGATCCAGCTTAATCAGCCCCAGCATTTT
d_gene: TRBD2; abundance: few; v_gene: TRBV7-2; j_gene: TRBJ2-3; CDR3aa: CASSPGLAGVLFGTDTQYF; CDR3nt: TGTGCCAGCAGCCCGGGACTAGCGGGAGTTCTGTTCGGGACAGATACGCAGTATTTT
d_gene: NA; abundance: few; v_gene: TRBV29-1; j_gene: TRBJ2-7; CDR3aa: CSVDTGEVFSYEQYF; CDR3nt: TGCAGCGTTGATACAGGGGAGGTTTTTTCCTACGAGCAGTACTTC
d_gene: NA; abundance: few; v_gene: TRBV6-5; j_gene: TRBJ1-2; CDR3aa: CASTLRDGVTGYTF; CDR3nt: TGTGCCAGCACCCTAAGGGACGGGGTAACGGGCTACACCTTC